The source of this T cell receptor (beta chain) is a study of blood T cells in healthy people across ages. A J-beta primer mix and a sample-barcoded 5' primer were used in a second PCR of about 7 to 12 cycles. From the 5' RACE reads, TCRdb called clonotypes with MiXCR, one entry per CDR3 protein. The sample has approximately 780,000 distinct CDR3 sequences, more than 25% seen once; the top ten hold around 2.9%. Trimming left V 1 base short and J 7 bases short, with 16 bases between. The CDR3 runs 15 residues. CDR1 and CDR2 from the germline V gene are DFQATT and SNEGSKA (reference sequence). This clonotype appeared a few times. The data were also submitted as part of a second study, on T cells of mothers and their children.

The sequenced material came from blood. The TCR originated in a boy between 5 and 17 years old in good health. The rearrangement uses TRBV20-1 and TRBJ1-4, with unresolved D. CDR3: CSARASRSRIEKLFF. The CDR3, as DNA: TGCAGTGCTAGAGCTAGCCGATCACGGATTGAAAAACTGTTTTTT.